This T cell receptor (beta chain) emerged from a study of shared clonotypes between healthy human individuals. Study-wide context: Per donor, CD8 memory used one plate, CD8 naive used two, CD4 memory used three and CD4 naive used three. Findings of the study overall: Rarefaction demonstrated incomplete sorted-subset sequencing despite large depth. Donors were few, which limited the genetic and exposure-history diversity represented.

This CDR3 is 16 amino acids long. Germline-derived CDR1 and CDR2 are MNHNY and SVGAGI (reference sequence). Trimming pared 0 bases from V and 3 bases from J, leaving 11 bases between. Splitting the CD4+ cells yielded a CD45RA+ naive subset and a CD45RA-negative memory subset. As for this clone: Its matching antigen is unknown.

Generated by immunoSEQ multiplex PCR, the TCRdb table keeps only in-frame clones and is missing some. This sample carries about 2.4 million clones, 93% of them seen once, and the ten largest clones take approximately 0.36%. The genes are TRBV6-6 and TRBJ2-2, with D unresolved. Sequenced: naive CD4+ T cells from PBMCs. Specified subset: CD45RA+ positively selected. The receptor comes from a young man in good health. Some clones in this sample may be carry-over from other donors' samples. The CDR3 protein is CASSYSPAQYTGELFF. The CDR3 DNA reads as TGTGCCAGCAGTTACTCGCCGGCTCAGTACACCGGGGAGCTGTTTTTT.